The entry below gives a single T cell receptor beta chain sequence along with its context. The V segment lost 4 bases and the J segment 9 bases; nucleotides outside the gene matches: 11. The CDR3 extends over 15 amino acids. CDR1 and CDR2 from the germline V gene are MDHEN and SYDVKM. The source material, RNA transcripts, was used to amplify TCR beta CDR3 regions. An initial round of RT-PCR targeting the TCR CDR3 relied on the HTBI primer set. MiXCR, applied by TCRdb to the multiplex PCR reads, yields one record per CDR3 protein. The table has under 550,000 distinct CDR3 sequences, 20% seen once. The sample comes from a study of T cells in Graves' hyperthyroidism and ophthalmopathy.

Input material: blood. This TCR came from a man aged 40-55 years with Graves' ophthalmopathy. V and J are TRBV28 and TRBJ1-5, with 8 nucleotides matching TRBD1. The CDR3 DNA reads TGTGCCAGCAGTTCGCCGCAGGGGGCGGATCTGCCCCAGCATTTT. This translates into CASSSPQGADLPQHF.